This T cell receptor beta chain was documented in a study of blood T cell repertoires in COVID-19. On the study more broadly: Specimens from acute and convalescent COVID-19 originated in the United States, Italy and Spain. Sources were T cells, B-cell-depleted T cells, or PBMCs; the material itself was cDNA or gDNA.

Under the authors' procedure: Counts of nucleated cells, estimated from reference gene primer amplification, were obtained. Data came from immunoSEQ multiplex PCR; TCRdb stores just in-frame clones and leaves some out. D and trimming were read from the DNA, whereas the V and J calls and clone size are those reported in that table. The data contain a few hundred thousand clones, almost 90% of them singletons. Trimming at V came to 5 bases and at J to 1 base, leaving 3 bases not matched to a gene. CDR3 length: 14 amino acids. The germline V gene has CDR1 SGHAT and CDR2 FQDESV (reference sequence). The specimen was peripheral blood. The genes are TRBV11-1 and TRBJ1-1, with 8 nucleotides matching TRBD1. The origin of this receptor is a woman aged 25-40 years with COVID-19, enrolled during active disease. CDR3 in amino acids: CASSLGQANTEAFF. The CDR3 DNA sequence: TGTGCCAGCAGCCTGGGACAGGCGAACACTGAAGCTTTCTTT.